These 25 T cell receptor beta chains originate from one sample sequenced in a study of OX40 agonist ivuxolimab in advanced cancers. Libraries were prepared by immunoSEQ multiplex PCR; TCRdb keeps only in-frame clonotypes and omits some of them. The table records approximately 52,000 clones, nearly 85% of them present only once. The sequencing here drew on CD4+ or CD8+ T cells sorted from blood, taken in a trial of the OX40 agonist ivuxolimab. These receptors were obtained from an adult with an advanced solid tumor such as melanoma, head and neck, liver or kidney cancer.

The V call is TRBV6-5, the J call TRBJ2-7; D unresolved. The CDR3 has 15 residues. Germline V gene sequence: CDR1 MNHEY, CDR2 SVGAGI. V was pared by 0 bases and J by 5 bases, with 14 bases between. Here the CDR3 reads CASSYSMTTPNEQYF. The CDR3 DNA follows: TGTGCCAGCAGTTACTCGATGACGACACCTAACGAGCAGTACTTC.

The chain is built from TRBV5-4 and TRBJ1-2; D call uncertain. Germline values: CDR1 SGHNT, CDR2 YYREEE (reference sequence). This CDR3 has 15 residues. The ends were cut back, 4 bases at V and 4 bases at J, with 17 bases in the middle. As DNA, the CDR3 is TGTGCCAGCAGCGAAATCGCAGGAAAGACCTATGGCTACACCTTC. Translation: CASSEIAGKTYGYTF.

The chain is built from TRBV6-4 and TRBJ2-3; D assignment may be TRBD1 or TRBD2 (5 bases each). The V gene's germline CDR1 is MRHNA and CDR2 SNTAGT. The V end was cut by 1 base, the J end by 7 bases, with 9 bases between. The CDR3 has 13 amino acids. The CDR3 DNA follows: TGTGCCAGCAGTGACTGGGACGGAAATACGCAGTATTTT. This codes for CASSDWDGNTQYF.

This CDR3 is CASSLTLAGGLTDTQYF. The DNA for the CDR3 is TGCGCCAGCAGCTTGACCCTAGCGGGGGGCCTCACAGATACGCAGTATTTT. The chain has TRBV5-1 and TRBJ2-3; the match to TRBD2 covers 11 bases. Germline V gene data show CDR1 as SGHRS and CDR2 as YFSETQ. The CDR3 consists of 17 residues. J gave up 2 bases and V 1 base, and 6 bases lay outside the gene matches.

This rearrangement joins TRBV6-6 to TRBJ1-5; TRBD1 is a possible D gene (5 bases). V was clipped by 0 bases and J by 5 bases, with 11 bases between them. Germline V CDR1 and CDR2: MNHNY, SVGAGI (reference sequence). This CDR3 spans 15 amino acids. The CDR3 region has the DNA TGTGCCAGCAGTTACTCTGGGGGTTCGGATCAGCCCCAGCATTTT. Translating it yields CASSYSGGSDQPQHF.

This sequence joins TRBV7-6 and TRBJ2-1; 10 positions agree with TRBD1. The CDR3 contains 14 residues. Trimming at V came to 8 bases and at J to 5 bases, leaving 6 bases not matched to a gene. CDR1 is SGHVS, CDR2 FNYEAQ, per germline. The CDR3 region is CASGTGEAHNEQFF. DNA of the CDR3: TGTGCCAGCGGGACAGGGGAAGCACACAATGAGCAGTTCTTC.

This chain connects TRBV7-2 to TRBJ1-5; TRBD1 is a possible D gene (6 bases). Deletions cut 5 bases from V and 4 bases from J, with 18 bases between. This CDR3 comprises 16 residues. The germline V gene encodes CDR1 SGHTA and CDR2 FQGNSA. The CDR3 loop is CASSPGQPQLNQPQHF. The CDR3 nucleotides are TGTGCCAGCAGCCCTGGACAGCCACAATTGAATCAGCCCCAGCATTTT.

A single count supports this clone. The CDR3 bases are TGTGCCAGCAGCGTAATCGGGGCGGGCACTGAAGCTTTCTTT. Encoded protein: CASSVIGAGTEAFF. The genes are TRBV9 and TRBJ1-1; weak D call: TRBD1 (5 bases). The ends were cut back, 1 base at V and 4 bases at J, with 11 bases in the middle. The CDR3 contains 14 residues. The germline gives CDR1 SGDLS, CDR2 YYNGEE.

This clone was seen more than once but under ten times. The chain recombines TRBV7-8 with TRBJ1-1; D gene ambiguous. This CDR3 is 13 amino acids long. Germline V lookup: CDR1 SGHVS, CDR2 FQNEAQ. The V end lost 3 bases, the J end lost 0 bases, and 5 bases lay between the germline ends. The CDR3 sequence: CASSFSVNTEAFF. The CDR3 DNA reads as TGTGCCAGCAGCTTTTCAGTGAACACTGAAGCTTTCTTT.

CDR3 DNA: TGTGCCAGCACGCTGGCGGCAGAGAGCTCACCCCTCCACTTT. Translated, it gives CASTLAAESSPLHF. The gene calls are TRBV2 and TRBJ1-6; no reliable D call. Trimming removed 7 bases from V and 10 bases from J, with 17 bases in between. CDR3 size: 14 residues. The germline CDR1 and CDR2 sequences are SNHLY and FYNNEI.

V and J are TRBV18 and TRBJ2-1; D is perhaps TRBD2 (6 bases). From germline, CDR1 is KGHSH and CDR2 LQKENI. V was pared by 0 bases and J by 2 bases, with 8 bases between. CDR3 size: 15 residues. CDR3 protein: CASSPPGGPYNEQFF. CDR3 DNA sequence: TGTGCCAGCTCACCACCGGGGGGACCCTACAATGAGCAGTTCTTC.

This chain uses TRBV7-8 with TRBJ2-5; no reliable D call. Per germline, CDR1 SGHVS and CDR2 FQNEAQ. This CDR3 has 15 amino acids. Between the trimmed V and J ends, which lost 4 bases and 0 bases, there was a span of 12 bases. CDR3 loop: CASSSNMGNQETQYF. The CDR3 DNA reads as TGTGCCAGCAGCTCCAATATGGGGAACCAAGAGACCCAGTACTTC.

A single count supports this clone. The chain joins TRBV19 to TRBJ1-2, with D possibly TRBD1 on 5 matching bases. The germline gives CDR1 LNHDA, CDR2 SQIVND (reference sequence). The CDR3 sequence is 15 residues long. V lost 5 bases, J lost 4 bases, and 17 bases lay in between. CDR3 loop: CASSESGTGRYGYTF. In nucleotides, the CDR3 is TGTGCCAGTAGTGAGTCCGGGACGGGTCGCTATGGCTACACCTTC.

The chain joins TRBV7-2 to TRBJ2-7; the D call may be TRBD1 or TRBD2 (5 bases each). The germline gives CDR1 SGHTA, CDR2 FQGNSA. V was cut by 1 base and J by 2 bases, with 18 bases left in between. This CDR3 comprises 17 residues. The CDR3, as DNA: TGTGCCAGCAGCTTAGTGGGGCTTGGGGACGGAGCCTACGAGCAGTACTTC. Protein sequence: CASSLVGLGDGAYEQYF.

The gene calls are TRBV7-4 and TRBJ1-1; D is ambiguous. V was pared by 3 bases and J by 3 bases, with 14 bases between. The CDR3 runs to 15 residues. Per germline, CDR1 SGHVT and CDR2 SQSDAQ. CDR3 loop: CASSFLGLGHTEAFF. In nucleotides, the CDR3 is TGTGCCAGCAGCTTTCTAGGGCTTGGGCACACTGAAGCTTTCTTT.

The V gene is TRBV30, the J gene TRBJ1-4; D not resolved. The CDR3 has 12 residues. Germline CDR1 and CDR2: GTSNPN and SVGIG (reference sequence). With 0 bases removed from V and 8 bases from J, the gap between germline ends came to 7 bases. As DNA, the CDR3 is TGTGCCTGGAGTGTACTTCGAGAAAAACTGTTTTTT. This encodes CAWSVLREKLFF.

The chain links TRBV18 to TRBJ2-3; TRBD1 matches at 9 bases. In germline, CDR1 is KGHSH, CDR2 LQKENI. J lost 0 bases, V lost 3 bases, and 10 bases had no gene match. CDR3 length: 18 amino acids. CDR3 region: CASSPRQPGQGSTDTQYF. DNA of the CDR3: TGTGCCAGCTCACCCCGGCAACCGGGACAGGGCAGCACAGATACGCAGTATTTT. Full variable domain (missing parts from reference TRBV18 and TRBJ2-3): NAGVMQNPRHLVRRRGQEARLRCSPMKGHSHVYWYRQLPEEGLKFMVYLQKENIIDESGMPKERFSAEFPKEGPSILRIQQVVRGDSAAYFCASSPRQPGQGSTDTQYFGPGTRLTVL.

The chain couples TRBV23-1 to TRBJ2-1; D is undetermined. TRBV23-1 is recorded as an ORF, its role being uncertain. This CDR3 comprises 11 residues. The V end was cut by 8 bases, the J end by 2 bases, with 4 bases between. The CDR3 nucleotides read TGCGCCAGCCTAACCTACAATGAGCAGTTCTTC. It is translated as CASLTYNEQFF.

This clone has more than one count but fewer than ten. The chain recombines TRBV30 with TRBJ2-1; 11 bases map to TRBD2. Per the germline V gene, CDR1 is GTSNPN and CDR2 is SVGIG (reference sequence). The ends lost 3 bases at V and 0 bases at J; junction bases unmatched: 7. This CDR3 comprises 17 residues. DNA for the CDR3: TGTGCCTGGAGGCATACTAGCGGGGGAAGCTCCTACAATGAGCAGTTCTTC. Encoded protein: CAWRHTSGGSSYNEQFF. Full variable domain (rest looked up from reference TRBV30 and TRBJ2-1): SQTIHQWPATLVQPVGSPLSLECTVEGTSNPNLYWYRQAAGRGLQLLFYSVGIGQISSEVPQNLSASRPQDRQFILSSKKLLLSDSGFYLCAWRHTSGGSSYNEQFFGPGTRLTVL.

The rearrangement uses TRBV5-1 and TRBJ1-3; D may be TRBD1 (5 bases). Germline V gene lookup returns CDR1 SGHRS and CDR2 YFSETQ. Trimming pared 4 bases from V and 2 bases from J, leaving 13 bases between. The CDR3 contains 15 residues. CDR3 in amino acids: CASSLGRGAGNTIYF. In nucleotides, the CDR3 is TGCGCCAGCAGCCTGGGCCGGGGGGCTGGAAACACCATATATTTT.

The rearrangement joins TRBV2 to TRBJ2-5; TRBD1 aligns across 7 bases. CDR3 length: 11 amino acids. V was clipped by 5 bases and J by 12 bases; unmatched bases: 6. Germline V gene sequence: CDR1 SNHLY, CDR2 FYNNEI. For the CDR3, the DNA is TGTGCCAGCAGTTACTACAGGGGAGAGTACTTC. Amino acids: CASSYYRGEYF. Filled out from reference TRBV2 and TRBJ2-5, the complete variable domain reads EPEVTQTPSHQVTQMGQEVILRCVPISNHLYFYWYRQILGQKVEFLVSFYNNEISEKSEIFDDQFSVERPDGSNFTLKIRSTKLEDSAMYFCASSYYRGEYFGPGTRLLVL.

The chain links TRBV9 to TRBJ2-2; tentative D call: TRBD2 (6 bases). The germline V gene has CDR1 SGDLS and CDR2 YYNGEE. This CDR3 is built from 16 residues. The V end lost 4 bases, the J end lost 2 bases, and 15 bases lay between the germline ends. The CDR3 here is CASSSRGTFNTGELFF. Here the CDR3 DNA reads TGTGCCAGCAGCTCCCGGGGGACCTTTAACACCGGGGAGCTGTTTTTT.

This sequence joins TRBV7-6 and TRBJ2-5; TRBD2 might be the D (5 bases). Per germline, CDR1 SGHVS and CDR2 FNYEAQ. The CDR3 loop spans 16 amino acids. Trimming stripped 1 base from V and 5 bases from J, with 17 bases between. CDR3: CASSLGGGRAWETQYF. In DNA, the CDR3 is TGTGCCAGCAGCTTAGGAGGCGGGCGCGCGTGGGAGACCCAGTACTTC.

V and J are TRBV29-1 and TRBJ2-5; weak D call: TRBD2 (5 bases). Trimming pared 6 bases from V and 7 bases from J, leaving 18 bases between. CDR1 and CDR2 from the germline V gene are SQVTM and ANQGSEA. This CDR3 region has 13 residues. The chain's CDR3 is CSVTRGLEGTQYF. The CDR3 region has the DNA TGCAGCGTAACCCGGGGATTAGAGGGGACCCAGTACTTC.

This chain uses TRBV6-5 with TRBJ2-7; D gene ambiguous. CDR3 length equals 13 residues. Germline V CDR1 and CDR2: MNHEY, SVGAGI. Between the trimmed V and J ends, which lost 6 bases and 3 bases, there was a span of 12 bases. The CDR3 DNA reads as TGTGCCAGCAGACCCCTAAAAGTCTACGAGCAGTACTTC. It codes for CASRPLKVYEQYF.